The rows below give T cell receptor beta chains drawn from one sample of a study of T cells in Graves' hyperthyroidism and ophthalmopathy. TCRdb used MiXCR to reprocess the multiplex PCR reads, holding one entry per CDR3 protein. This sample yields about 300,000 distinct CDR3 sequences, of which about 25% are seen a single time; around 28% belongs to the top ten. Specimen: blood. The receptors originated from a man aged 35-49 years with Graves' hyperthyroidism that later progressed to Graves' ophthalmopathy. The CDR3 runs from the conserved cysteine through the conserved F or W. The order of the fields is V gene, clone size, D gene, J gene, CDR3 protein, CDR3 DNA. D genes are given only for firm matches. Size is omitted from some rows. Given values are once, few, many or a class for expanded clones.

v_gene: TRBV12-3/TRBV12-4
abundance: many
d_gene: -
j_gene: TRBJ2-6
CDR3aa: CASSPRSSGANVLTF
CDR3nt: TGTGCCAGCAGCCCGAGGAGCTCTGGGGCCAACGTCCTGACTTTC

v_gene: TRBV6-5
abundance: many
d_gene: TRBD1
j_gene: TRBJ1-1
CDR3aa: CASRSRGLTEAFF
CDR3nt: TGTGCCAGCAGATCCAGGGGGCTTACTGAAGCTTTCTTT

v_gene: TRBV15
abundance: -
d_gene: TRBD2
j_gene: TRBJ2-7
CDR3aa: CATSMGLSPYEQYF
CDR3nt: TGTGCCACCAGCATGGGACTATCCCCATACGAGCAGTACTTC

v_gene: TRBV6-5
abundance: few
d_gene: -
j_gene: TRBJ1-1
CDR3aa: CASSYSALEAFF
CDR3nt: TGTGCCAGCAGTTACTCGGCCCTTGAAGCTTTCTTT

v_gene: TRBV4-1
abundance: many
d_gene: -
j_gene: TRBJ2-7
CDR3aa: CASSQEGRGIFHEQYF
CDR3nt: TGCGCCAGCAGCCAAGAGGGACGAGGGATCTTCCACGAGCAGTACTTC

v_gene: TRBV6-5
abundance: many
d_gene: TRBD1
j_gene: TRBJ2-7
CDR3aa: CASKRDSPYEQYF
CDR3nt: TGTGCCAGCAAACGGGACAGTCCCTACGAGCAGTACTTC

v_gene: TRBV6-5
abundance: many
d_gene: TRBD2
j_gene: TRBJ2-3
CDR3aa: CASSFASGNLWGSQYF
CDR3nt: TGTGCCAGCAGTTTTGCTAGCGGGAACCTCTGGGGATCGCAGTATTTT

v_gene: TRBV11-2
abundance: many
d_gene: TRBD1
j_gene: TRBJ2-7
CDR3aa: CASSPPYDRVGYEQYF
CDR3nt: TGTGCCAGCAGCCCGCCCTATGACAGGGTCGGCTACGAGCAGTACTTC

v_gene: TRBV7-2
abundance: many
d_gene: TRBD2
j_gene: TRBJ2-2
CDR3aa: CASSLARGSNTGELFF
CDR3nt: TGTGCCAGCAGCTTAGCACGCGGGAGCAACACCGGGGAGCTGTTTTTT

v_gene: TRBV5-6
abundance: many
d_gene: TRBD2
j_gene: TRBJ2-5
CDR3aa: CASSKTLLAGGGETQYF
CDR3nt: TGTGCCAGCAGTAAAACCCTACTAGCGGGAGGAGGGGAGACCCAGTACTTC

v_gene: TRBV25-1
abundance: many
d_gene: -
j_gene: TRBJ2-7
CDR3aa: CASSRQLGAGSYEQYF
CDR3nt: TGTGCCAGCAGTCGCCAACTAGGGGCGGGCTCCTACGAGCAGTACTTC

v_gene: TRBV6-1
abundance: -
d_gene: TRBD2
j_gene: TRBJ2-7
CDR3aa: CASSTSGGREQYF
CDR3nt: TGTGCCAGTTCGACTAGCGGGGGGCGCGAGCAGTACTTC